Listed below are T cell receptor beta chains from one sample, sequenced in a study of T cells after yellow fever vaccination. TCRdb called the 5' RACE reads again in MiXCR, with one record for every CDR3 protein. The sample holds about 340,000 distinct CDR3 sequences, about 9.5% seen once. This specimen was PBMCs, taken on the day of the first yellow fever vaccination. The receptors come from a man between 18 and 35 years old who received the YFV17D yellow fever vaccine. Both conserved end residues are part of each CDR3. Each record gives: D gene, V gene, clone size, J gene, CDR3 DNA, CDR3 protein. The D gene is left open where the match is weak. Clone size is stated in some rows and not others, as once, few, many or a class when expanded.

>-|TRBV12-3/TRBV12-4|many|TRBJ1-6
TGTGCCAGCAGTCTCCAGGGAGCAAGATCACCCCTCCACTTT
CASSLQGARSPLHF
>TRBD2|TRBV6-1|-|TRBJ2-1
TGTGCCAGCAGTCGCGGGACTAGTGACTACAATGAGCAGTTCTTC
CASSRGTSDYNEQFF
>-|TRBV9|few|TRBJ2-5
TGTGCCAGCAGCGTAGCTGAAGGCCAATGGGAGACCCAGTACTTC
CASSVAEGQWETQYF
>-|TRBV12-3/TRBV12-4|many|TRBJ2-1
TGTGCCAGCAGTTTAATGGCATGGAATGAGCAGTTCTTC
CASSLMAWNEQFF
>TRBD2|TRBV5-4|few|TRBJ2-3
TGTGCCAGCAGCAAGGGGACTAGCGGGGGGTTCACAGATACGCAGTATTTT
CASSKGTSGGFTDTQYF
>-|TRBV28|-|TRBJ2-1
TGTGCCAGCAATAATAACGACCCAGGCGATGAGCAGTTCTTC
CASNNNDPGDEQFF
>TRBD1|TRBV12-3/TRBV12-4|-|TRBJ2-4
TGTGCCAGCAGCCAGACAGGGTTCAACATTCAGTACTTC
CASSQTGFNIQYF
>TRBD1|TRBV6-2/TRBV6-3|many|TRBJ1-2
TGTGCCAGCACCTTACTCCAGGGGGCCGGCTATGGCTACACCTTC
CASTLLQGAGYGYTF
>-|TRBV29-1|few|TRBJ1-3
TGCAGCGTCGAGGACAGCCTTTCTGGAAACACCATATATTTT
CSVEDSLSGNTIYF
>TRBD2|TRBV29-1|few|TRBJ2-5
TGCAGCGTTGGGCTAGCGGGAAAACAAGAGACCCAGTACTTC
CSVGLAGKQETQYF
>-|TRBV7-4|-|TRBJ1-6
TGTGCTAGCAGCTTAGAGGTACAGGCGAGCTCCTATAATTCACCCCTCCACTTT
CASSLEVQASSYNSPLHF
>-|TRBV4-3|-|TRBJ1-4
TGCGCCAGCAGCCAAGATACCCGCGAAAAACTGTTTTTT
CASSQDTREKLFF
>TRBD1|TRBV11-2|few|TRBJ1-4
TGTGCCAGCAGCTTTCAGGGGTTGGGACAGATCCCAACTAATGAAAAACTGTTTTTT
CASSFQGLGQIPTNEKLFF
>TRBD1|TRBV29-1|-|TRBJ2-3
TGCAGCGCCGAGGCGACAGGGGGCACAGATACGCAGTATTTT
CSAEATGGTDTQYF
>-|TRBV5-1|few|TRBJ2-7
TGCGCCAGCAGCTCGCCGGATGGGGGCTACGAGCAGTACTTC
CASSSPDGGYEQYF
>-|TRBV20-1|few|TRBJ1-1
TGCAGTGCTAGAGCCATCACTGAAGCTTTCTTT
CSARAITEAFF
>-|TRBV9|few|TRBJ1-4
TGTGCCAGCAGCGTAGAAGATAGAAGCACAGATGAAAAACTGTTTTTT
CASSVEDRSTDEKLFF
>-|TRBV12-3/TRBV12-4|few|TRBJ2-5
TGTGCCAGCAGTTTGGGGGGCTGGGAGACCCAGTACTTC
CASSLGGWETQYF
>-|TRBV6-1|-|TRBJ1-1
TGTGCCAGCAGTGAAAAGCTCCAGGCTGAAGCTTTCTTT
CASSEKLQAEAFF
>TRBD2|TRBV7-2|many|TRBJ2-7
TGTGCCAGCAGTTGGACTAGCGGCTCCTACGAGCAGTACTTC
CASSWTSGSYEQYF
>-|TRBV9|-|TRBJ2-1
TGTGCCAGCAGCGTTCTGGGTGGCTCCTACAATGAGCAGTTCTTC
CASSVLGGSYNEQFF
>TRBD1|TRBV29-1|few|TRBJ1-1
TGCAGCGTTGTGGGACAGGGTATCACTGAAGCTTTCTTT
CSVVGQGITEAFF
>-|TRBV10-2|few|TRBJ2-2
TGCGCCAGCTTAGGACTCCTTAAGAACACCGGGGAGCTGTTTTTT
CASLGLLKNTGELFF
>-|TRBV15|-|TRBJ1-4
TGTGCCACCAGCAGGCCCCGTTATGGAGAGGCTAATGAAAAACTGTTTTTT
CATSRPRYGEANEKLFF
>-|TRBV4-3|-|TRBJ2-6
TGCGCCAGCAGCCAAAATTTCTTTCCCACTTCCGTTTCTGGGGCCAACGTCCTGACTTTC
CASSQNFFPTSVSGANVLTF
>TRBD2|TRBV7-2|many|TRBJ2-1
TGTGCCAGCAGCTTAGGGCTAGCGGGGGTGAATGAGCAGTTCTTC
CASSLGLAGVNEQFF
>-|TRBV20-1|-|TRBJ1-3
TGCAGTGCTAGCCCGACCACCCAGATAAACACCATATATTTT
CSASPTTQINTIYF
>-|TRBV4-3|-|TRBJ2-1
TGCGCCAGCAGCCAAGATACCCGGTCCTACAATGAGCAGTTCTTC
CASSQDTRSYNEQFF
>-|TRBV6-1|-|TRBJ2-3
TGTGCCAGCACCCAGGGCCGTGGAGGGACAGATACGCAGTATTTT
CASTQGRGGTDTQYF
>TRBD1|TRBV6-5|many|TRBJ1-2
TGTGCCAGCCAGGGGGACAAAGGCGGCTACACCTTC
CASQGDKGGYTF
>-|TRBV4-3|-|TRBJ1-1
TGCGCCAGCAGCCAGAACAGGATTTGGGGCGAAGCTTTCTTT
CASSQNRIWGEAFF
>-|TRBV4-1|-|TRBJ1-5
TGCGCCAGCAGCCAACAGCCCGATCAGCCCCAGCATTTT
CASSQQPDQPQHF
>TRBD2|TRBV27|few|TRBJ2-1
TGTGCCAGCAGTCCCCTGGGGACTAATGCGGATGAGCAGTTCTTC
CASSPLGTNADEQFF
>-|TRBV20-1|many|TRBJ2-7
TGCAGTGCTCCCACCGGGACCTCAACCTACGAGCAGTACTTC
CSAPTGTSTYEQYF
>TRBD2|TRBV24-1|few|TRBJ2-1
TGTGCCACCAGCGGAGGGGGACTAGCGGGGGAGCAGTTCTTC
CATSGGGLAGEQFF
>-|TRBV9|many|TRBJ2-3
TGTGCCAGCAGCGTTAGGGTAGGGGAAGATACGCAGTATTTT
CASSVRVGEDTQYF
>-|TRBV4-1|-|TRBJ1-5
TGCGCCAGCAGCCAAGTTGGCAAGGCGGATCAGCCCCAGCATTTT
CASSQVGKADQPQHF
>-|TRBV15|few|TRBJ1-4
TGTGCCACCAGCAGATCGACCCCGGATGGTGAAAAACTGTTTTTT
CATSRSTPDGEKLFF
>-|TRBV19|few|TRBJ1-5
TGTGCCAGTAGTATCCGGGGACGGGTCCCGGAGCCCCAGCATTTT
CASSIRGRVPEPQHF
>TRBD2|TRBV7-3|few|TRBJ2-1
TGTGCCAGCAGCCCTGGGACTAGCGGGGGGGATGAGCAGTTCTTC
CASSPGTSGGDEQFF
>-|TRBV5-1|few|TRBJ2-5
TGCGCCAGCAGCCGTCGTCCTCTTGGGGAGACCCAGTACTTC
CASSRRPLGETQYF
>TRBD1|TRBV11-2|many|TRBJ2-1
TGTGCCAGCGAGTGGACAGGGCGGTCAATTGAGCAGTTCTTC
CASEWTGRSIEQFF
>-|TRBV5-1|few|TRBJ2-3
TGCGCCAGCAGAGGAATCACCGGCACAGATACGCAGTATTTT
CASRGITGTDTQYF
>-|TRBV6-1|few|TRBJ2-4
TGTGCCAGCAATAGGGCTCTTGGGGACATTCAGTACTTC
CASNRALGDIQYF
>-|TRBV5-1|-|TRBJ2-3
TGCGCCAGCAGCTTGAACAGGGTCGGCACAGATACGCAGTATTTT
CASSLNRVGTDTQYF
>-|TRBV20-1|few|TRBJ2-3
TGCAGTGCTAGTCGGTCAGCTAGCACAGATACGCAGTATTTT
CSASRSASTDTQYF
>-|TRBV7-2|-|TRBJ1-2
TGTGCCAGCAGCTCCCTACCGACTGGCTACACCTTC
CASSSLPTGYTF
>TRBD2|TRBV5-4|few|TRBJ2-5
TGTGCCAGCAGCTACGGACTAGTTGTGAGTCGAGAGACCCAGTACTTC
CASSYGLVVSRETQYF
>TRBD1|TRBV6-1|few|TRBJ1-4
TGTGCCAGCGCTTGGACAGGGGCCGTTGACAAACTGTTTTTT
CASAWTGAVDKLFF
>-|TRBV6-2/TRBV6-3|few|TRBJ1-2
TGTGCCAGCACCAAACCCCCAGGGAAGATTGGCTATGGCTACACCTTC
CASTKPPGKIGYGYTF
>-|TRBV4-3|-|TRBJ1-6
TGCGCCAGCAGCCAAGAAAGGCAGGGGCCATTCTATAATTCACCCCTCCACTTT
CASSQERQGPFYNSPLHF
>-|TRBV6-2/TRBV6-3|few|TRBJ2-3
TGTGCCAGCACCCCCCTCCCTGCGGCAGGCACCCGTCCTCCTAGCACAGATACGCAGTATTTT
CASTPLPAAGTRPPSTDTQYF
>-|TRBV4-1|-|TRBJ2-7
TGCGCCAGCAGCCAAGATTCAGGGGTCTCCTACGAGCAGTACTTC
CASSQDSGVSYEQYF
>-|TRBV12-3/TRBV12-4|-|TRBJ2-7
TGTGCCAGCGGACTGACAGCAGCCTCCTACGAGCAGTACTTC
CASGLTAASYEQYF